Below, 27 T cell receptor beta chains from the same sample are listed, as sequenced in a study of control samples from healthy donors and cancer patients. The repertoire was sequenced with immunoSEQ multiplex PCR; TCRdb's copy has only in-frame clones and lacks some. In the table there are over 150,000 clones, just under 95% of which are singletons. Specimen: blood. Receptor source: a man between 18 and 35 years old in good health.

This chain connects TRBV3-1 (or the pseudogene TRBV3-2) to TRBJ1-4; D not resolved. Germline loops: CDR1 LGHDT, CDR2 YNNKEL (reference sequence). The CDR3 loop spans 15 amino acids. V was cut by 4 bases and J by 0 bases, with 9 bases left in between. CDR3 region: CASSPASATNEKLFF. The CDR3 DNA sequence: TGTGCCAGCAGCCCGGCAAGCGCAACTAATGAAAAACTGTTTTTT.

This clone was picked up a small number of times. J is TRBJ1-2 and V is TRBV15; D possibly corresponds to TRBD1 (6 bases). The length of the CDR3 is 15 residues. Germline CDR1 and CDR2: LNHNV and YYDKDF (reference sequence). With 0 bases removed from V and 4 bases from J, the gap between germline ends came to 12 bases. CDR3 sequence reads: CATSRDHGQSYGYTF. The DNA of the CDR3 is TGTGCCACCAGCAGAGATCATGGACAGTCCTATGGCTACACCTTC.

In its sample, this clone was seen once. The chain combines TRBV2 with TRBJ1-3; 10 bases align to TRBD1. Germline V gene data show CDR1 as SNHLY and CDR2 as FYNNEI. Losses at the gene ends were 0 bases for V and 4 bases for J; bases not matched to a gene: 3. CDR3 size: 16 residues. The CDR3 reads CASSEASGQGGNTIYF. For the CDR3, the DNA is TGTGCCAGCAGTGAAGCCTCGGGACAGGGGGGAAACACCATATATTTT. The full variable domain, rest sourced from reference TRBV2 and TRBJ1-3, is EPEVTQTPSHQVTQMGQEVILRCVPISNHLYFYWYRQILGQKVEFLVSFYNNEISEKSEIFDDQFSVERPDGSNFTLKIRSTKLEDSAMYFCASSEASGQGGNTIYFGEGSWLTVV.

The chain recombines TRBV3-1 (or the pseudogene TRBV3-2) with TRBJ2-3, with TRBD2 matching over 9 bases. From germline, CDR1 is LGHDT and CDR2 YNNKEL (reference sequence). The CDR3 is made up of 15 amino acids. V lost 1 base, J lost 1 base, and 0 bases stayed unmatched. CDR3 DNA: TGTGCCAGCAGCCAAGTAGCGGGGGGCACAGATACGCAGTATTTT. Protein sequence: CASSQVAGGTDTQYF.

This chain connects TRBV12-5 to TRBJ2-3; possible D gene TRBD2, 7 bases. Trimming took 2 bases from V and 13 from J, leaving 16 bases between them. The CDR3 has 13 amino acids. CDR1 and CDR2 (germline): LGHNT, FRNRAP. The CDR3 loop reads CASGLSRGGPEYF. CDR3 in DNA: TGTGCTAGTGGTTTGTCTAGGGGGGGCCCGGAGTATTTT.

This clone has only one observation. J is TRBJ2-2 and V is TRBV3-1 (or the pseudogene TRBV3-2); 8 positions agree with TRBD2. There are 14 residues in the CDR3. J lost 7 bases, V lost 1 base, and 2 bases had no gene match. Germline CDR1 LGHDT, CDR2 YNNKEL (reference sequence). The CDR3 reads CASSQGGGHGELFF. In DNA, the CDR3 is TGTGCCAGCAGCCAAGGCGGGGGGCACGGGGAGCTGTTTTTT.

The chain has TRBV24-1 and TRBJ1-2, with 12 bases lining up with TRBD1. Trimming cost V 8 bases and J 6 bases; bases outside gene matches: 9. This CDR3 region has 15 residues. Germline assignment: CDR1 KGHDR and CDR2 SFDVKD. The CDR3 nucleotides read TGTGCCACCAATAGCGGGACAGGGGGCGCTGATGGCTACACCTTC. It translates to CATNSGTGGADGYTF.

The V and J genes are TRBV5-6 and TRBJ1-1; 7 nucleotides agree with TRBD1. V trimming: 0 bases; J trimming: 0 bases; junction bases outside the gene matches: 11. The CDR3 totals 18 residues. CDR1 is SGHDT and CDR2 is YYEEEE in the germline V gene. CDR3 bases: TGTGCCAGCAGCTTGGGTAGGGGGCGGGGCAATTTGAACACTGAAGCTTTCTTT. This translates into CASSLGRGRGNLNTEAFF.

The gene calls are TRBV12-3 or TRBV12-4 and TRBJ1-2, with D hard to call. The length of the CDR3 is 12 residues. Trimming shortened V by 5 bases and J by 7 bases, and 11 bases separated the two germline ends. The CDR3 sequence is CASSDGRSGYTF. Here the CDR3 DNA reads TGTGCCAGCAGTGACGGACGGAGTGGCTACACCTTC.

This clone was observed a few times. The V gene is TRBV19, the J gene TRBJ1-5; TRBD1 matches 8 bases. The length of the CDR3 is 17 residues. V was clipped by 1 base and J by 1 base; unmatched bases: 6. CDR1 and CDR2 from the germline V gene are LNHDA and SQIVND (reference sequence). CDR3 loop: CASSIGTGFGSNQPQHF. CDR3 nucleotide sequence: TGTGCCAGTAGTATAGGGACAGGGTTTGGGAGCAATCAGCCCCAGCATTTT.

In this sample, this clone turned up a few times. The chain carries TRBV15 and TRBJ2-6; D perhaps matches TRBD2 (6 bases). V shed 5 bases and J shed 9 bases, with 11 bases lying between them. The germline CDR1 and CDR2 sequences are LNHNV and YYDKDF (reference sequence). The CDR3 contains 13 residues. CDR3 loop: CATSGGVGNVLTF. The CDR3 nucleotides read TGTGCCACCAGCGGAGGGGTGGGCAACGTCCTGACTTTC.

The chain employs TRBV27 and TRBJ1-1, with D possibly being TRBD1 (5 bases). V was trimmed by 0 bases and J by 5 bases, leaving 13 bases between them. There are 15 residues in the CDR3. Per germline, CDR1 MNHEY and CDR2 SMNVEV (reference sequence). CDR3 protein: CASSLSWGVGTEAFF. DNA for the CDR3: TGTGCCAGCAGTTTATCTTGGGGCGTGGGGACTGAAGCTTTCTTT.

J is TRBJ2-3 and V is TRBV5-4; 13 nucleotides align to TRBD2. The CDR3 contains 15 residues. V lost 2 bases and J lost 6; bases outside the gene matches: 3. Germline values: CDR1 SGHNT, CDR2 YYREEE (reference sequence). CDR3 sequence (DNA): TGTGCCAGCAGCTTTGGGGGACTAGCGGGGGATACGCAGTATTTT. Its protein product is CASSFGGLAGDTQYF.

In this sample, this clone turned up once. V and J are TRBV6-5 and TRBJ2-2, with 9 bases fitting TRBD1. Germline values: CDR1 MNHEY, CDR2 SVGAGI. Germline trimming cut 7 bases from V and 3 bases from J; bases unmatched to any gene: 3. This CDR3 has 14 residues. The CDR3 spells CASNRDRDTGELFF. The CDR3 nucleotides read TGTGCCAGCAATCGGGACAGGGACACCGGGGAGCTGTTTTTT.

The genes are TRBV6-6 and TRBJ2-1; D is perhaps TRBD1 or TRBD2 (6 bases each). CDR3 length: 16 amino acids. The germline V gene encodes CDR1 MNHNY and CDR2 SVGAGI (reference sequence). Trimming took off 7 bases at V and 2 bases at J, with 18 bases between the two ends. CDR3 protein: CASTTGRGAPYNEQFF. CDR3 bases: TGTGCCAGCACCACAGGGCGGGGCGCTCCCTACAATGAGCAGTTCTTC.

The genes are TRBV7-3 and TRBJ1-3; D is unclear. The V end was cut by 3 bases, the J end by 4 bases, with 7 bases between. CDR3 length: 13 residues. Germline CDR1 and CDR2: SGHTA and FQGTGA. The CDR3 reads CASSFSMGNTIYF. Written as DNA, the CDR3 is TGTGCCAGCAGCTTCTCGATGGGAAACACCATATATTTT.

This rearrangement joins TRBV5-1 to TRBJ1-1; possibly TRBD1 for D (5 bases). In germline, CDR1 is SGHRS, CDR2 YFSETQ. Trimming took off 4 bases at V and 7 bases at J, with 17 bases between the two ends. The CDR3 loop spans 14 amino acids. CDR3 region: CASSPTGGTSEAFF. Written as DNA, the CDR3 is TGCGCCAGCAGCCCCACGGGGGGGACGAGTGAAGCTTTCTTT. Using reference TRBV5-1 and TRBJ1-1 for the parts outside the CDR3, the full variable domain is KAGVTQTPRYLIKTRGQQVTLSCSPISGHRSVSWYQQTPGQGLQFLFEYFSETQRNKGNFPGRFSGRQFSNSRSEMNVSTLELGDSALYLCASSPTGGTSEAFFGQGTRLTVV.

The chain joins TRBV2 to TRBJ1-4; 7 nucleotides align to TRBD1. The CDR3 consists of 15 residues. Germline V lookup: CDR1 SNHLY, CDR2 FYNNEI. V dropped 6 bases and J dropped 4; count of bases not matched to a gene: 8. CDR3 amino acids: CASRSDRAGNEKLFF. The CDR3, as DNA: TGTGCCAGCAGATCCGACAGGGCCGGTAATGAAAAACTGTTTTTT.

This chain joins TRBV5-1 and TRBJ2-6; 10 bases are a match to TRBD1. The CDR3 runs 18 residues. The germline V gene encodes CDR1 SGHRS and CDR2 YFSETQ. V was pared by 9 bases and J by 0 bases, with 12 bases of the junction left unmatched. CDR3 DNA sequence: TGCGCCACCGCTCGGACAGGGGGTTCCAGCTCTGGGGCCAACGTCCTGACTTTC. This encodes CATARTGGSSSGANVLTF. The full variable domain, in which reference TRBV5-1 and TRBJ2-6 provide the parts outside the CDR3, is KAGVTQTPRYLIKTRGQQVTLSCSPISGHRSVSWYQQTPGQGLQFLFEYFSETQRNKGNFPGRFSGRQFSNSRSEMNVSTLELGDSALYLCATARTGGSSSGANVLTFGAGSRLTVL.

The chain is built from TRBV19 and TRBJ1-1; D uncertain. This CDR3 comprises 13 residues. Trimming stripped 3 bases from V and 1 base from J, with 6 bases between. CDR1 and CDR2 from the germline V gene are LNHDA and SQIVND (reference sequence). DNA for the CDR3: TGTGCCAGTAGTATTTTAGAGAACACTGAAGCTTTCTTT. Translation gives CASSILENTEAFF.

In its sample, this clone was seen once. V and J are TRBV27 and TRBJ2-2; TRBD1 might be the D (6 bases). Germline V gene data show CDR1 as MNHEY and CDR2 as SMNVEV (reference sequence). Trimming pared 4 bases from V and 6 bases from J, leaving 9 bases between. CDR3 size: 13 residues. CDR3 sequence: CASSYRDAGELFF. In DNA form, the CDR3 reads TGTGCCAGCAGTTACAGGGATGCCGGGGAGCTGTTTTTT.

The chain has TRBV14 and TRBJ2-3, with 7 bases that match TRBD2. Germline CDR1 and CDR2: SGHDN and FVKESK. V was pared by 4 bases and J by 2 bases, with 9 bases of the junction left unmatched. The CDR3 is made up of 16 amino acids. In DNA, the CDR3 is TGTGCCAGCAGCCGCTGGGGACTATCCTACACAGATACGCAGTATTTT. Protein sequence: CASSRWGLSYTDTQYF.

The chain carries TRBV3-1 (or the pseudogene TRBV3-2) and TRBJ2-5, with TRBD2 as a possible D gene (5 bases). Germline V gene sequence: CDR1 LGHDT, CDR2 YNNKEL (reference sequence). The CDR3 has 14 amino acids. Trimming removed 0 bases from V and 5 bases from J, with 10 bases in between. This chain's CDR3 is CASSQDPGGETQYF. In nucleotides, the CDR3 is TGTGCCAGCAGCCAAGATCCCGGCGGGGAGACCCAGTACTTC.

The table lists this clone with a few counts. The V call is TRBV3-1 (or the pseudogene TRBV3-2), the J call TRBJ1-2; D call uncertain. The CDR3 runs to 12 residues. V lost 10 bases, J lost 4 bases, and 13 bases lay in between. Germline CDR1 reads LGHDT; CDR2 reads YNNKEL (reference sequence). Written as DNA, the CDR3 is TGTGCCAACTCGATTGATGGCTATGGCTACACCTTC. Translation gives CANSIDGYGYTF.

This clone was observed a single time. V gene TRBV2 combines with J gene TRBJ1-2; TRBD1 matches 7 bases. The germline CDR1 and CDR2 sequences are SNHLY and FYNNEI. V shed 8 bases and J 5 bases; nucleotides not matched to a gene: 11. The CDR3 spans 14 residues. CDR3 protein: CASGPGDRSYGYTF. CDR3 DNA: TGTGCCAGCGGTCCAGGGGACAGATCTTATGGCTACACCTTC.

The V and J genes are TRBV5-1 and TRBJ2-3; no clear D. There are 14 residues in the CDR3. Per the germline V gene, CDR1 is SGHRS and CDR2 is YFSETQ. V lost 0 bases, J lost 6 bases, and 11 bases lay in between. The CDR3 loop reads CASSLALSADTQYF. CDR3 in DNA: TGCGCCAGCAGCTTGGCTCTATCCGCGGATACGCAGTATTTT.

The J gene is TRBJ1-1, the V gene TRBV20-1, with a weak D call TRBD1 (6 bases). Looked up from germline, CDR1 is DFQATT and CDR2 is SNEGSKA (reference sequence). With 3 bases removed from V and 7 bases from J, the gap between germline ends came to 15 bases. The CDR3 consists of 13 residues. CDR3 in DNA: TGCAGTGCTAGTAACGCGGGGGGCAGTGAAGCTTTCTTT. It codes for CSASNAGGSEAFF.